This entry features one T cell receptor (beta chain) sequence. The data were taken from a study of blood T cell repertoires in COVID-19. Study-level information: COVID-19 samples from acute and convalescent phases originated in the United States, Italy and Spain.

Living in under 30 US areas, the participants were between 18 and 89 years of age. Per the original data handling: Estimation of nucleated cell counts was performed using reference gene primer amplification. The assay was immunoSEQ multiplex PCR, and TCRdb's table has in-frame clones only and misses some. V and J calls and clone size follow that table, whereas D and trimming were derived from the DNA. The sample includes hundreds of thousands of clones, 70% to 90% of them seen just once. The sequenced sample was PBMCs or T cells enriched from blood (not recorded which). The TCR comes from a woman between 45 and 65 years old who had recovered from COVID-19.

The CDR3 here is CASSPDSRRDGYTF. DNA for the CDR3: TGTGCCAGCTCACCCGACAGTAGAAGGGATGGCTACACCTTC. This chain uses TRBV18 with TRBJ1-2, with D possibly being TRBD1 (5 bases). CDR1 and CDR2 (germline): KGHSH, LQKENI. With 3 bases removed from V and 6 bases from J, the gap between germline ends came to 14 bases. This CDR3 is 14 amino acids long.